The next 16 T cell receptor beta chains were all read from a single sample in a study of blood T cell repertoires in COVID-19. Here immunoSEQ multiplex PCR was the method, and the copy in TCRdb shows in-frame clones only, minus some. Among 390,000 or so clones listed, 80% to 85% were seen once. The sample was PBMCs or T cells enriched from blood (not recorded which). These receptors all stem from a woman aged 45-60 years who had recovered from COVID-19.

This clone came up a few times. Other nucleotide sequences from this sample produce the same CDR3. The V and J genes are TRBV30 and TRBJ1-5; D uncertain. CDR3 length: 13 residues. Trimming pared 0 bases from V and 1 base from J, leaving 4 bases between. Germline lookup yields CDR1 GTSNPN and CDR2 SVGIG (reference sequence). The CDR3 spells CAWSVQSNQPQHF. The CDR3 coding sequence is TGTGCCTGGAGTGTACAAAGCAATCAGCCCCAGCATTTT.

V gene TRBV27 combines with J gene TRBJ2-1, with 10 bases that match TRBD2. Germline V gene lookup returns CDR1 MNHEY and CDR2 SMNVEV (reference sequence). Trimming cost V 5 bases and J 12 bases; bases outside gene matches: 13. The CDR3 is made up of 15 amino acids. CDR3 DNA sequence: TGTGCCAGCAGTCCACCCTCTAGCGGGAGAAAATTGCAGTTCTTC. It is translated as CASSPPSSGRKLQFF.

This clone was counted a few times. Different DNA sequences within this sample yield the same CDR3. V usage is TRBV6-5 and J usage is TRBJ1-1; no clear D gene. Germline-derived CDR1 and CDR2 are MNHEY and SVGAGI. V was cut by 5 bases and J by 3 bases, with 4 bases left in between. This CDR3 region has 11 residues. CDR3 sequence: CASSRDTEAFF. The CDR3 DNA reads TGTGCCAGCAGTCGGGACACTGAAGCTTTCTTT.

This clone was recorded a few times. CDR3: CASRGDRGGGANYGYTF. The CDR3 DNA reads TGTGCCAGCCGCGGGGACAGGGGTGGGGGAGCTAACTATGGCTACACCTTC. J is TRBJ1-2 and V is TRBV3-1 (or the pseudogene TRBV3-2); 10 nucleotides line up with TRBD1. The J segment lost 0 bases and the V segment lost 8 bases, leaving 12 bases of the junction unmatched. The V gene's germline CDR1 is LGHDT and CDR2 YNNKEL (reference sequence). This CDR3 comprises 17 residues.

The chain recombines TRBV12-2 with TRBJ2-2; whether TRBD1, the table's D call, matches the DNA was not checked. TRBV12-2 corresponds to a pseudogene. CDR3 size: 15 residues. CDR3 loop: CASRLKQPKTGELFF. CDR3 nucleotide sequence: TGTGCAAGTCGCTTAAAACAGCCTAAAACCGGGGAGCTGTTTTTT.

The chain combines TRBV2 with TRBJ2-3; possible D gene TRBD2, 6 bases. The germline gives CDR1 SNHLY, CDR2 FYNNEI. Trimming cost V 2 bases and J 9 bases, with 18 bases left between them. The CDR3 sequence is 15 residues long. CDR3 in amino acids: CASSEPKGLLGTQYF. Here the CDR3 DNA reads TGTGCCAGCAGTGAACCAAAGGGACTTTTAGGGACGCAGTATTTT.

The CDR3 nucleotides read TGCAGCACGGGGGGCGGGACAGGTGATCCGAACACTGAAGCTTTCTTT. Translating it yields CSTGGGTGDPNTEAFF. The rearrangement uses TRBV29-1 and TRBJ1-1; 8 bases are shared with TRBD1. V was pared by 8 bases and J by 1 base, with 15 bases of the junction left unmatched. Per the germline V gene, CDR1 is SQVTM and CDR2 is ANQGSEA. The CDR3 has 16 amino acids.

This rearrangement joins TRBV4-1 to TRBJ2-7; 12 bases line up with TRBD2. V lost 3 bases and J lost 2; bases outside the gene matches: 2. CDR1 is MGHRA, CDR2 YSYEKL, per germline. This CDR3 is built from 15 residues. This CDR3 reads CASSHLAGGAYEQYF. Written as DNA, the CDR3 is TGCGCCAGCAGCCACCTAGCGGGAGGGGCCTACGAGCAGTACTTC.

This chain connects TRBV7-3 to TRBJ1-3; no firm D call. The germline V and J ends were trimmed by 5 bases and 0 bases, with 11 bases remaining between them. The V gene's germline CDR1 is SGHTA and CDR2 FQGTGA. The CDR3 has 15 amino acids. The CDR3 loop reads CASSPTHSSGNTIYF. CDR3 nucleotides: TGTGCCAGCAGCCCGACACACAGCTCTGGAAACACCATATATTTT. Full variable domain (remainder filled in from reference TRBV7-3 and TRBJ1-3): GAGVSQTPSNKVTEKGKYVELRCDPISGHTALYWYRQSLGQGPEFLIYFQGTGAADDSGLPNDRFFAVRPEGSVSTLKIQRTERGDSAVYLCASSPTHSSGNTIYFGEGSWLTVV.

The chain carries TRBV29-1 and TRBJ1-2; 7 bases fit TRBD1. Germline assignment: CDR1 SQVTM and CDR2 ANQGSEA. The CDR3 extends over 15 amino acids. With 5 bases clipped from V and 7 bases from J, the junction kept 16 bases outside the gene matches. CDR3: CSVQSQGGGLSGYTF. In nucleotides, the CDR3 is TGCAGCGTTCAGAGTCAGGGGGGCGGGTTAAGTGGCTACACCTTC.

V and J are TRBV6-1 and TRBJ2-6, with 10 bases aligning to TRBD1. V dropped 4 bases and J dropped 0; count of bases not matched to a gene: 6. CDR1 MNHNS and CDR2 SASEGT come from the germline V gene. CDR3 size: 18 residues. Here the CDR3 DNA reads TGTGCCAGCAGTGCGGGGACAGGGGTTCACTCTGGGGCCAACGTCCTGACTTTC. Translated, it gives CASSAGTGVHSGANVLTF.

The V call is TRBV27, the J call TRBJ2-3; weak D call: TRBD2 (5 bases). There are 13 residues in the CDR3. Germline V CDR1 and CDR2: MNHEY, SMNVEV (reference sequence). With 11 bases removed from V and 1 base from J, the gap between germline ends came to 13 bases. The CDR3 spells CASKLRGTDTQYF. The CDR3, as DNA: TGTGCCTCGAAGCTGAGGGGCACAGATACGCAGTATTTT.

The table lists this clone with a count of one. An end of the junction does not agree with germline; a read error may underlie this. CDR3 protein: CASSLRPGVNIGELFF. The CDR3, as DNA: TGCGCCAGCAGCTTGAGACCGGGAGTAAACATCGGGGAGCTGTTTTTT. The J gene is TRBJ2-2, the V gene TRBV5-1; D possibly corresponds to TRBD2 (6 bases). The length of the CDR3 is 16 residues. Germline CDR1 and CDR2: SGHRS and YFSETQ.

This clone was detected once. The chain employs TRBV11-2 and TRBJ2-1; 10 bases are a match to TRBD2. The CDR3 spans 16 residues. CDR1 SGHAT and CDR2 FQNNGV come from the germline V gene. The V segment lost 5 bases and the J segment 7 bases; nucleotides outside the gene matches: 11. The CDR3 is CASSTGVSGRNNEQFF. CDR3 nucleotide sequence: TGTGCCAGCAGCACTGGGGTTAGCGGGAGGAATAATGAGCAGTTCTTC.

Only one count was recorded for this clone. The J gene is TRBJ1-2, the V gene TRBV28; 8 bases match TRBD1. The CDR3 has 16 amino acids. Looked up from germline, CDR1 is MDHEN and CDR2 is SYDVKM. V lost 1 base, J lost 4 bases, and 8 bases stayed unmatched. CDR3 amino acids: CASSLYRGSFSYGYTF. Written as DNA, the CDR3 is TGTGCCAGCAGTTTATACAGGGGGAGTTTCAGCTATGGCTACACCTTC.

The gene calls are TRBV7-2 and TRBJ2-7, with TRBD2 matching 10 bases. Trimming removed 3 bases from V and 4 bases from J; junction bases left unmatched: 9. This CDR3 comprises 16 residues. Looked up from germline, CDR1 is SGHTA and CDR2 is FQGNSA. The CDR3 loop is CASSFLAGGSLYEQYF. CDR3 bases: TGTGCCAGCAGCTTCTTAGCGGGGGGCTCTCTTTACGAGCAGTACTTC.